Each of the 21 T cell receptor beta chains below was sequenced from the same sample in a study of T-cell reconstitution after alpha-beta-depleted transplantation in children. Preparation of the TCRbeta library used unique molecular identifiers. MiXCR, applied by TCRdb to the PCR reads, yields one record per CDR3 protein. The sample comprises about 110,000 distinct CDR3 sequences, 10% of which are singletons, and less than 35% rests with the top ten. The source was PBMCs, collected before TCRalphabeta/CD19-depleted stem cell transplant. The receptors shown here come from a boy between 2 and 15 years old with acute lymphoblastic leukemia, due to receive a stem cell transplant.

This chain links TRBV5-5 with TRBJ1-1, with D maybe TRBD1 (6 bases). Germline V lookup: CDR1 SGHKS, CDR2 YYEKEE (reference sequence). The CDR3 extends over 16 amino acids. V was cut by 3 bases and J by 0 bases, with 15 bases left in between. CDR3 in amino acids: CASSSGAGVMNTEAFF. The CDR3 bases are TGTGCCAGCAGCTCGGGGGCAGGCGTCATGAACACTGAAGCTTTCTTT.

This clonotype was seen at least ten times. The J gene is TRBJ2-7, the V gene TRBV5-8; D not resolved. There are 9 residues in the CDR3. V lost 3 bases and J 7 bases, leaving 2 bases between the germline ends. Germline V gene sequence: CDR1 SGHTS, CDR2 YDEGEE. DNA of the CDR3: TGTGCCAGCAGCTGGGAGCAGTACTTC. This sequence encodes CASSWEQYF.

This clonotype has more than one count but fewer than ten. The V and J genes are TRBV20-1 and TRBJ2-1, with TRBD1 matching 7 bases. Germline CDR1 DFQATT, CDR2 SNEGSKA (reference sequence). The CDR3 has 13 residues. With 6 bases clipped from V and 1 base from J, the junction kept 3 bases outside the gene matches. CDR3 bases: TGCAGTGCCCAGGACAGGTCCTACAATGAGCAGTTCTTC. As protein: CSAQDRSYNEQFF.

This clonotype was detected ten times or more. The V call is TRBV20-1, the J call TRBJ1-4; 7 nucleotides agree with TRBD1. The CDR3 runs 18 residues. CDR1 DFQATT and CDR2 SNEGSKA come from the germline V gene (reference sequence). J lost 5 bases, V lost 3 bases, and 18 bases had no gene match. The CDR3 protein is CSAREGHRGVAKNEKLFF. The CDR3 nucleotides read TGCAGTGCTAGGGAGGGCCACAGGGGCGTCGCGAAAAATGAAAAACTGTTTTTT.

This clonotype showed up many times. CDR3 bases: TGCGCCAGCAGCTCCACCGGAGGACTGAGCCCTGGTGGCACCATATATTTT. This translates into CASSSTGGLSPGGTIYF. The chain couples TRBV5-1 to TRBJ1-3; D is unresolved. Trimming removed 3 bases from V and 9 bases from J, with 25 bases in between. The CDR3 is 17 amino acids. Germline CDR1 reads SGHRS; CDR2 reads YFSETQ.

This clonotype has a count of ten or more. The chain employs TRBV7-9 and TRBJ2-1; D gene ambiguous. Per germline, CDR1 SEHNR and CDR2 FQNEAQ (reference sequence). V was shortened by 3 bases and J by 9 bases, with 9 bases between the two germline ends. The CDR3 is 12 residues long. In DNA form, the CDR3 reads TGTGCCAGCAGCTTGGGGAACGGTGAGCAGTTCTTC. Encoded protein: CASSLGNGEQFF.

In its sample, this clonotype was seen many times. The chain is built from TRBV12-3 or TRBV12-4 and TRBJ1-2, with TRBD1 as a possible D gene (5 bases). The CDR3 has 14 residues. The V end lost 3 bases, the J end lost 0 bases, and 8 bases lay between the germline ends. CDR3 in amino acids: CASSFPGSNYGYTF. CDR3 in DNA: TGTGCCAGCAGTTTCCCAGGGTCTAACTATGGCTACACCTTC.

J is TRBJ1-4 and V is TRBV25-1; D might be TRBD1 (5 bases). The V and J ends lost 4 bases and 6 bases respectively, with 18 bases between them. The CDR3 has 16 residues. Germline CDR1 reads MGHDK; CDR2 reads SYGVNS. CDR3: CASSAPRGPLYEKLFF. CDR3 DNA sequence: TGTGCCAGCAGTGCCCCAAGGGGCCCCTTGTATGAAAAACTGTTTTTT. The full variable domain, rest sourced from reference TRBV25-1 and TRBJ1-4, is EADIYQTPRYLVIGTGKKITLECSQTMGHDKMYWYQQDPGMELHLIHYSYGVNSTEKGDLSSESTVSRIRTEHFPLTLESARPSHTSQYLCASSAPRGPLYEKLFFGSGTQLSVL.

The chain couples TRBV6-5 to TRBJ2-2; 9 nucleotides align to TRBD1. CDR3 length: 15 amino acids. The V gene's germline CDR1 is MNHEY and CDR2 SVGAGI. Germline trimming cut 2 bases from V and 5 bases from J; bases unmatched to any gene: 3. Here the CDR3 DNA reads TGTGCCAGCAGTTACGGGGGGACAGGGACCGGGGAGCTGTTTTTT. The encoded protein is CASSYGGTGTGELFF.

This clonotype was recorded a few times. This sequence joins TRBV27 and TRBJ1-2; a weak D match, TRBD1 (6 bases). Germline V lookup: CDR1 MNHEY, CDR2 SMNVEV (reference sequence). The CDR3 is made up of 16 amino acids. The V end lost 0 bases, the J end lost 8 bases, and 19 bases lay between the germline ends. CDR3 DNA: TGTGCCAGCAGTTTATCAGGCAACAGGCGAGGGGGAGGCTACACCTTC. Protein: CASSLSGNRRGGGYTF.

This clonotype was counted only a few times. The rearrangement uses TRBV10-3 and TRBJ2-2; D is tentatively TRBD1 or TRBD2 (5 bases each). CDR1 and CDR2 from the germline V gene are ENHRY and SYGVKD. The CDR3 length is 14 residues. The V end was cut by 10 bases, the J end by 3 bases, with 15 bases between. CDR3 region: CATETEGYTGELFF. In DNA, the CDR3 is TGTGCCACCGAGACAGAGGGCTACACCGGGGAGCTGTTTTTT.

The chain is built from TRBV15 and TRBJ2-5, with a possible D match to TRBD2 (7 bases). The V gene lost 0 bases and the J gene lost 4 bases, with 15 bases spanning the gap. The CDR3 runs to 16 residues. From germline, CDR1 is LNHNV and CDR2 YYDKDF (reference sequence). CDR3 nucleotides: TGTGCCACCAGCAGAGATTGGGGGGGCGGAGGAGAGACCCAGTACTTC. It is translated as CATSRDWGGGGETQYF.

The chain is built from TRBV11-2 and TRBJ2-1; possibly TRBD1 or TRBD2 for D (5 bases each). CDR1 is SGHAT, CDR2 FQNNGV, per germline. CDR3 length: 14 amino acids. The V end lost 7 bases, the J end lost 6 bases, and 16 bases lay between the germline ends. The CDR3 DNA sequence: TGTGCCAGCATCCCAACGGGGCCAGGCAATGAGCAGTTCTTC. It codes for CASIPTGPGNEQFF. Complete variable domain (other parts from reference TRBV11-2 and TRBJ2-1): EAGVAQSPRYKIIEKRQSVAFWCNPISGHATLYWYQQILGQGPKLLIQFQNNGVVDDSQLPKDRFSAERLKGVDSTLKIQPAKLEDSAVYLCASIPTGPGNEQFFGPGTRLTVL.

V is TRBV5-1 and J is TRBJ2-2; D gene ambiguous. V lost 0 bases, J lost 4 bases, and 4 bases lay in between. Germline loops: CDR1 SGHRS, CDR2 YFSETQ. The CDR3 is 13 residues long. The chain's CDR3 is CASSLAPTGELFF. DNA for the CDR3: TGCGCCAGCAGCTTGGCGCCCACCGGGGAGCTGTTTTTT.

This chain links TRBV9 with TRBJ2-7; 7 positions match TRBD2. Per germline, CDR1 SGDLS and CDR2 YYNGEE. V lost 0 bases and J lost 0; bases outside the gene matches: 3. CDR3 length: 15 amino acids. The CDR3 loop is CASSVAGGTSYEQYF. The CDR3 nucleotides read TGTGCCAGCAGCGTAGCGGGAGGTACCTCCTACGAGCAGTACTTC.

This clonotype appeared a few times. The chain recombines TRBV7-2 with TRBJ2-5, with TRBD1 matching over 7 bases. Trimming cost V 0 bases and J 2 bases; bases outside gene matches: 9. Germline V gene sequence: CDR1 SGHTA, CDR2 FQGNSA. This CDR3 has 17 residues. The CDR3 loop is CASSLARKPQGQETQYF. The CDR3 bases are TGTGCCAGCAGCTTAGCCCGTAAACCACAGGGGCAAGAGACCCAGTACTTC.

This clonotype was found many times. V usage is TRBV7-9 and J usage is TRBJ2-1, with D possibly matching TRBD2 (6 bases). The V end was cut by 5 bases, the J end by 6 bases, with 17 bases between. Germline V gene data show CDR1 as SEHNR and CDR2 as FQNEAQ (reference sequence). The CDR3 consists of 15 residues. The CDR3 loop is CASSPSGTFFNEQFF. The CDR3 DNA sequence: TGTGCCAGCAGCCCGTCCGGGACTTTCTTCAATGAGCAGTTCTTC.

This clonotype was recorded many times. This chain's CDR3 is CASSSSGSLYEQYF. The DNA of the CDR3 is TGTGCCAGCAGTTCTAGCGGGAGTCTCTACGAGCAGTACTTC. V is TRBV27 and J is TRBJ2-7, with TRBD2 identical over 10 bases. This CDR3 is built from 14 residues. Germline CDR1 and CDR2: MNHEY and SMNVEV (reference sequence). Trimming at V came to 4 bases and at J to 3 bases, leaving 3 bases not matched to a gene.

The rearrangement links TRBV20-1 to TRBJ1-6; D remains unclear. The CDR3 is 16 residues long. V lost 0 bases, J lost 0 bases, and 9 bases lay in between. Germline V gives CDR1 DFQATT, CDR2 SNEGSKA (reference sequence). The CDR3 DNA sequence: TGCAGTGCTAGAGAAAGGTTCCCCTCCTATAATTCACCCCTCCACTTT. It specifies CSARERFPSYNSPLHF.

This clonotype appeared many times. The CDR3 nucleotides read TGTGCCAGCAGTTCCGGACGGAATTCCTACGAGCAGTACTTC. Its translation: CASSSGRNSYEQYF. This chain uses TRBV6-5 with TRBJ2-7, with D hard to call. Germline V gene lookup returns CDR1 MNHEY and CDR2 SVGAGI. Between the trimmed V and J ends, which lost 4 bases and 1 base, there was a span of 11 bases. The CDR3 is made up of 14 amino acids.

The chain employs TRBV10-3 and TRBJ2-1, with 7 nucleotides matching TRBD2. Losses at the gene ends were 4 bases for V and 6 bases for J; bases not matched to a gene: 9. The CDR3 totals 15 residues. Per germline, CDR1 ENHRY and CDR2 SYGVKD. The CDR3 spells CAISGIRLAANEQFF. As DNA, the CDR3 is TGTGCCATCAGTGGAATCCGACTAGCCGCCAATGAGCAGTTCTTC.